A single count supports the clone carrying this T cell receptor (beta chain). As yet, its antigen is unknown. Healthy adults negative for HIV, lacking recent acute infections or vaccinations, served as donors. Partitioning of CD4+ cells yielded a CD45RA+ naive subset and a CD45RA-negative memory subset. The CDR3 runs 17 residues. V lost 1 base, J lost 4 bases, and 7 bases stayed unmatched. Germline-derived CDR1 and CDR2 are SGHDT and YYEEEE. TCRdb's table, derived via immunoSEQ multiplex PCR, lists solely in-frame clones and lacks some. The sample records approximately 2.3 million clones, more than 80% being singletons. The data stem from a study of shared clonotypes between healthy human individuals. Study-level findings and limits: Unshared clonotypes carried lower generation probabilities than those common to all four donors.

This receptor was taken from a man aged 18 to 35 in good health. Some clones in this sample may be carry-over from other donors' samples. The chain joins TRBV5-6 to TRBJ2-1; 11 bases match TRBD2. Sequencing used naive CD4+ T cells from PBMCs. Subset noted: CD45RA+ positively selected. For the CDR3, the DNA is TGTGCCAGCAGCTTGTTACCGACTAGCGGGATTTACAATGAGCAGTTCTTC. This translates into CASSLLPTSGIYNEQFF.